Here is one TCR beta chain with its context. Germline values: CDR1 SGHVS, CDR2 FNYEAQ. The junction had 6 bases not matched to a gene; V was cut back by 4 bases and J by 6 bases. The length of the CDR3 is 15 residues. The sample comes from a study of human T cells and chemical hapten exposure. The time point here: patch test 2, 6 weeks after DPC sensitization. Treatment of the sample: therapeutic diphenylcyclopropenone sensitization with weekly scalp DPC. From the RACE reads, TCRdb called clonotypes with MiXCR, one entry per CDR3 protein. This sample has 140,000 or so distinct CDR3 sequences; about an eighth occur once, and the top ten carry 1.1% to 1.5%.

The sequenced sample was whole blood, obtained in connection with sensitization to the hapten diphenylcyclopropenone (DPC). This clonotype was sampled from a woman aged 45-59 years with alopecia areata. Some clones in this sample may be carry-over from other donors' samples. The J gene is TRBJ1-2, the V gene TRBV7-6; 12 positions agree with TRBD1. The CDR3 DNA reads TGTGCCAGCAGCTGGGGACAGGGGGCTGGAAATGGCTACACCTTC. This codes for CASSWGQGAGNGYTF.